This paragraph reports one TCR beta chain. Clones were read by immunoSEQ multiplex PCR, and TCRdb kept only the in-frame ones, dropping some. Counted here are 35,000 to 40,000 clones, approximately 90% occurring once; the ten biggest clones make up approximately 13%. The treatment is: randomized to nivolumab then ipilimumab (arm A) or the reverse (arm B). This sample is drawn from a study of sequential checkpoint blockade in melanoma. Sequencing used CD8+ T cells sorted from blood (inferred from file names), obtained from a patient given nivolumab and ipilimumab in sequence. The source of this sequence is a human donor with melanoma.

CDR3 protein: CASGTDSYGYTF. For the CDR3, the DNA is TGTGCCAGCGGTACAGATAGCTATGGCTACACCTTC. The V and J genes are TRBV6-5 and TRBJ1-2; D call uncertain. Per the germline V gene, CDR1 is MNHEY and CDR2 is SVGAGI. The ends were cut back, 8 bases at V and 4 bases at J, with 11 bases in the middle. The CDR3 totals 12 residues.